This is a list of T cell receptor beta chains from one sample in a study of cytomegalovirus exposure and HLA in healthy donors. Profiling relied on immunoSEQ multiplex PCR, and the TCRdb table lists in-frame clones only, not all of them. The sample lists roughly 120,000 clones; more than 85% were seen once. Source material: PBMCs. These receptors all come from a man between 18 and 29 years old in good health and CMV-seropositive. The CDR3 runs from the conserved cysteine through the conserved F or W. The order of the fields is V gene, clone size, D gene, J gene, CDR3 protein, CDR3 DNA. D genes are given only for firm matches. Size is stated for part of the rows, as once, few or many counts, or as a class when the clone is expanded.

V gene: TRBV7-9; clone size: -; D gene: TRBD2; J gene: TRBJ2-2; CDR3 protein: CASSQGLAGGARELFF; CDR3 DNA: TGTGCCAGCAGCCAAGGGCTAGCGGGGGGCGCCCGGGAGCTGTTTTTT
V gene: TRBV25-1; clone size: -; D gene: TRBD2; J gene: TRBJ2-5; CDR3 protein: CASSERLAGETQYF; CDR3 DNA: TGTGCCAGCAGTGAACGACTAGCTGGGGAGACCCAGTACTTC
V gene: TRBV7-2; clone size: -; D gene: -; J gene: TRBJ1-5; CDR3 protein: CASSYLYSNQPQHF; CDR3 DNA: TGTGCCAGCAGCTACCTATATAGCAATCAGCCCCAGCATTTT
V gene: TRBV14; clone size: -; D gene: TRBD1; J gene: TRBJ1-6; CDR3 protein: CASSPQGVMYSPLHF; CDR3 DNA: TGTGCCAGCAGCCCGCAGGGGGTTATGTATTCACCCCTCCACTTT
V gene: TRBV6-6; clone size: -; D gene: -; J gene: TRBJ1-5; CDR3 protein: CASYRGGSYSNQPQHF; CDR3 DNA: TGTGCCAGCTACCGTGGCGGAAGCTATAGCAATCAGCCCCAGCATTTT
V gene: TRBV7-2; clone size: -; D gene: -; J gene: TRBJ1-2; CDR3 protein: CASSASGPNYGYTF; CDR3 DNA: TGTGCCAGCAGCGCGAGTGGGCCCAACTATGGCTACACCTTC
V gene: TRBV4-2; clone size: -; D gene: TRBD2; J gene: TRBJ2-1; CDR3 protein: CASSQALAGLREQFF; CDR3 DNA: TGTGCCAGCAGCCAAGCACTAGCGGGGCTTCGGGAGCAGTTCTTC
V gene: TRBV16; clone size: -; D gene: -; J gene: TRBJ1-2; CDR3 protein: CASSERHAPNYYGYTF; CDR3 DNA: TGTGCCAGCAGCGAAAGACATGCCCCAAACTACTATGGCTACACCTTC
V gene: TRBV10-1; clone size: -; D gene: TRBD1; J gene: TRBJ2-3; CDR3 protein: CASSERQGSGTQYF; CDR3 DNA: TGCGCCAGCAGTGAACGACAGGGGTCGGGGACGCAGTATTTT
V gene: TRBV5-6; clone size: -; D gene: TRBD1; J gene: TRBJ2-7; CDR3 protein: CASSSRTGFDEQYF; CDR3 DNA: TGTGCCAGCAGCTCCAGGACAGGGTTTGACGAGCAGTACTTC
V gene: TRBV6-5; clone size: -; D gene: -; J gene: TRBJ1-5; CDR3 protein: CASSPGRGYQPQHF; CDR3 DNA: TGTGCCAGCAGTCCTGGACGGGGGTATCAGCCCCAGCATTTT
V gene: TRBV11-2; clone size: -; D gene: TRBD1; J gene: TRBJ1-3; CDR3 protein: CASSATGTGNTIYF; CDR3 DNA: TGTGCCAGCAGCGCGACAGGGACCGGAAACACCATATATTTT
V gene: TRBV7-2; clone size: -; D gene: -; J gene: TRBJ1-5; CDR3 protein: CASSLAPRSNQPQHF; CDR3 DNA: TGTGCCAGCAGCTTAGCACCGCGGAGCAATCAGCCCCAGCATTTT
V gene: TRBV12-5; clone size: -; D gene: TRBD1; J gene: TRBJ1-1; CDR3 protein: CASSNRGGDAFF; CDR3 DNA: TGTGCTAGTTCTAACAGGGGTGGGGATGCTTTCTTT
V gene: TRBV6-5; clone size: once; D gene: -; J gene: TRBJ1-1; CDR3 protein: CASSYSAGTEAFF; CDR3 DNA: TGTGCCAGCAGTTACTCCGCAGGCACTGAAGCTTTCTTT
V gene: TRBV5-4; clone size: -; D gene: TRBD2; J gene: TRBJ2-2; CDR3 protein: CASSAGLAGDTGELFF; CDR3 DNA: TGTGCCAGCAGCGCTGGACTAGCGGGAGACACCGGGGAGCTGTTTTTT
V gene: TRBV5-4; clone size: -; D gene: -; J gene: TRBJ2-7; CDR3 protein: CASSLPPGQSYEQYF; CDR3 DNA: TGTGCCAGCAGCTTGCCGCCAGGGCAGTCCTACGAGCAGTACTTC
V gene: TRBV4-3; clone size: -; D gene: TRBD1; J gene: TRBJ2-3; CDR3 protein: CASSQRHVQGARADTQYF; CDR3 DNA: TGCGCCAGCAGCCAACGACACGTCCAGGGGGCGCGTGCAGATACGCAGTATTTT
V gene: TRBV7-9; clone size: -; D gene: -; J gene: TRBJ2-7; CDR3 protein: CASTYRGDYEQYF; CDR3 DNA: TGTGCCAGCACCTATCGAGGTGACTACGAGCAGTACTTC
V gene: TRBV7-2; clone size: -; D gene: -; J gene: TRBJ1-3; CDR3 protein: CASSLSARSRFAGNTIYF; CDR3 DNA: TGTGCCAGCAGCTTAAGCGCCCGGAGTCGGTTCGCGGGAAACACCATATATTTT
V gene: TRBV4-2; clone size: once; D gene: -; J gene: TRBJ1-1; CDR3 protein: CASSQDPGRNTEAFF; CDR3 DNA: TGTGCCAGCAGCCAAGACCCGGGGAGGAACACTGAAGCTTTCTTT
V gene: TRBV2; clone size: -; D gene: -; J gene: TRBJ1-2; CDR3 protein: CARRSGEEGGYGYTF; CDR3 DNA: TGTGCCCGTCGGAGTGGTGAAGAGGGTGGCTATGGCTACACCTTC
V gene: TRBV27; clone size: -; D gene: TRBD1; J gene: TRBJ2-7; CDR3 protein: CASSRPGQPYEQYF; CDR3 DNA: TGTGCCAGCAGTCGCCCGGGACAGCCCTACGAGCAGTACTTC
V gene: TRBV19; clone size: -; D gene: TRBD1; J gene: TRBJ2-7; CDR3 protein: CASSQGQEYEQYF; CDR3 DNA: TGTGCCAGTAGTCAGGGACAGGAATACGAGCAGTACTTC
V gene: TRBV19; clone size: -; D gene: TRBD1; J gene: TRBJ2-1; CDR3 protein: CASSIGTGNNEQFF; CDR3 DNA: TGTGCCAGTAGTATAGGGACAGGAAACAATGAGCAGTTCTTC
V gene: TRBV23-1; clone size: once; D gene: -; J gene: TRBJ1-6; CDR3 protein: CAGACRIVEFRMSIFYNSPLHF; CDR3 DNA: TGCGCAGGGGCGTGTCGGATCGTCGAGTTTCGCATGTCTATCTTCTATAATTCACCCCTCCACTTT
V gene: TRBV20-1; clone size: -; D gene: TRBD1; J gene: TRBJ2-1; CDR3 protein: CSATDRGGVFF; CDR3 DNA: TGCAGTGCTACCGACAGGGGCGGCGTGTTCTTC
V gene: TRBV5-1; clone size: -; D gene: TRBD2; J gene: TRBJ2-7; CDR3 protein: CASSLASGGAEQYF; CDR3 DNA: TGCGCCAGCAGCTTGGCTAGCGGGGGTGCCGAGCAGTACTTC
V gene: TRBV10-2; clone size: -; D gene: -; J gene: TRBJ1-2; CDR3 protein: CASSESGGGAGYGYTF; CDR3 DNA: TGCGCCAGCAGTGAGTCGGGGGGGGGCGCGGGCTATGGCTACACCTTC
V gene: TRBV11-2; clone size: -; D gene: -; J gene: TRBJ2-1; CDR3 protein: CASSSIRVNEQFF; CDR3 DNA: TGTGCCAGCAGCTCGATCAGGGTGAATGAGCAGTTCTTC
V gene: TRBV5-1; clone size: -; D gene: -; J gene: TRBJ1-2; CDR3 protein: CASSLDGSNYGYTF; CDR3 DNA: TGCGCCAGCAGCTTGGACGGGTCCAACTATGGCTACACCTTC
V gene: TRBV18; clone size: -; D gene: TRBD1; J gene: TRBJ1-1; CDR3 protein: CASSPLGQATEAFF; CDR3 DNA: TGTGCCAGCTCCCCCTTAGGACAGGCAACTGAAGCTTTCTTT
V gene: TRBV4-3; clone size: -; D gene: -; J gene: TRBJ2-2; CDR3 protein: CASSQDPSQEYTGELFF; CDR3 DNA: TGCGCCAGCAGCCAAGATCCGTCACAGGAGTACACCGGGGAGCTGTTTTTT
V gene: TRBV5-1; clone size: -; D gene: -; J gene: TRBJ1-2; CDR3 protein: CASSLTLRRGGYGYTF; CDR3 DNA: TGCGCCAGCAGCTTGACCTTAAGACGGGGAGGCTATGGCTACACCTTC
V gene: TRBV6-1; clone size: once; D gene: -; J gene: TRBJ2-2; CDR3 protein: CASGGLSNTGELFF; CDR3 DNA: TGTGCCAGCGGAGGGCTTTCGAACACCGGGGAGCTGTTTTTT
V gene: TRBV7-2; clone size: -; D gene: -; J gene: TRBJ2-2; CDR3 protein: CASSSYTGELFF; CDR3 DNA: TGTGCCAGCAGCTCTTACACCGGGGAGCTGTTTTTT
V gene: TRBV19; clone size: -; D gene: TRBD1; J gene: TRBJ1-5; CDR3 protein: CASSITGQGALGNQPQHF; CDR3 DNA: TGTGCCAGTAGTATAACAGGACAGGGGGCTTTGGGCAATCAGCCCCAGCATTTT
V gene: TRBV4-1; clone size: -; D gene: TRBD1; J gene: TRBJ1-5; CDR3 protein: CASSPRDRDYSNQPQHF; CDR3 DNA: TGCGCCAGCAGCCCCCGGGACAGGGATTATAGCAATCAGCCCCAGCATTTT
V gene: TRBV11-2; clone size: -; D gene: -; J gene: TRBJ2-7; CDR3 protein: CASRRLPYEQYF; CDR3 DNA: TGTGCCAGCCGGCGGCTCCCCTACGAGCAGTACTTC
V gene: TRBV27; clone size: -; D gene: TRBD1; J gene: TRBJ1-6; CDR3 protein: CASSWTGGESPLHF; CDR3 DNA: TGTGCCAGCAGTTGGACAGGGGGGGAATCACCCCTCCACTTT
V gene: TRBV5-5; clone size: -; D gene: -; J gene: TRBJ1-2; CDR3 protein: CASSLGTTGDPRHYGYTF; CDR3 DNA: TGTGCCAGCAGCCTGGGGACGACAGGAGACCCGAGACACTATGGCTACACCTTC
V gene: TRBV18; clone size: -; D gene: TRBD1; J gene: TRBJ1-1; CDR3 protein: CASSPDRNLRADNTEAFF; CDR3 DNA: TGTGCCAGCTCACCGGACAGGAACCTCCGGGCAGATAACACTGAAGCTTTCTTT
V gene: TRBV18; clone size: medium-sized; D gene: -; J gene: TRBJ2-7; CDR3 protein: CASSPELTNGEPGSGDLPYEQYF; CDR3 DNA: TGTGCCAGCTCACCGGAGCTCACGAATGGGGAACCGGGTTCCGGGGATCTACCCTACGAGCAGTACTTC
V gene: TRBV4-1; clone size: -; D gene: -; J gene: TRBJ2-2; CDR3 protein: CASSQDLNRALNPGELFF; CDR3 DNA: TGCGCCAGCAGCCAAGATCTCAACAGGGCACTCAACCCCGGGGAGCTGTTTTTT